This entry features one T cell receptor beta chain sequence. Its target is not known. Sequence at one end of the junction differs from germline and may be a read error. Other DNA variants within this sample encode the same CDR3. The data originate from a study of cytomegalovirus exposure and HLA in healthy donors. Study-wide results and limits: Donors were assumed by presence/absence analyses to have roughly uniform sequencing depth. About 90% or about 30% of the time was how often most TCR beta V segments were productive, according to an earlier analysis. Donors belonging to an Asian-associated ancestry cluster reportedly showed fewer N-insertions in productive TCRs than the roughly 700-donor mean, according to what a later analysis found.

PCR employed 60 Vbeta and 13 Jbeta primers. Method: immunoSEQ multiplex PCR; TCRdb's copy keeps in-frame clones and lacks some. This sample has about 100,000 clones, with 80% to 90% found just once. Each donor was healthy, and each was a bone marrow donor. This clonotype was sampled from a woman between 18 and 29 years old in good health and CMV-seronegative. Sequencing was carried out using PBMCs.

The CDR3 coding sequence is TGTGCCAGCTCCCAAAGGACAGGGATTTCGAACACTGAAGCCTTCTTT. It translates to CASSQRTGISNTEAFF. The genes are TRBV27 and TRBJ1-1; 8 bases align to TRBD1. The CDR3 totals 16 residues. From germline, CDR1 is MNHEY and CDR2 SMNVEV (reference sequence).